What follows are 2 T cell receptor beta chains derived from one specimen sequenced in a study of T cells in Graves' hyperthyroidism and ophthalmopathy. TCR beta CDR3 region amplification was performed from RNA transcripts. The primer set for the first-round RT-PCR of the TCR CDR3 was HTBI. Each CDR3 protein gets one entry after TCRdb re-called the multiplex PCR reads with MiXCR. The table lists 750,000 to 900,000 distinct CDR3 sequences, roughly 37% of them singletons. Material for sequencing was blood. Receptors originate from a man between 18 and 29 years old with Graves' hyperthyroidism.

This clonotype has more than one count but fewer than ten. The chain recombines TRBV5-1 with TRBJ2-2, with 9 bases identical to TRBD1. Unmatched junction bases numbered 7, after V lost 4 bases and J lost 6 bases. The germline gives CDR1 SGHRS, CDR2 YFSETQ. This CDR3 is 15 amino acids long. The CDR3 sequence: CASSPGQGMAGELFF. In nucleotides, the CDR3 is TGCGCCAGCAGCCCCGGACAGGGGATGGCCGGGGAGCTGTTTTTT.

At least ten counts were recorded for this clonotype. J is TRBJ1-1 and V is TRBV10-3, with D unresolved. The CDR3 has 12 residues. In germline, CDR1 is ENHRY, CDR2 SYGVKD. Trimming pared 0 bases from V and 5 bases from J, leaving 4 bases between. CDR3: CAISESITEAFF. The CDR3 DNA reads as TGTGCCATCAGTGAGTCGATTACTGAAGCTTTCTTT.